The present entry profiles one TCR beta chain with its context. This specimen comes from a study of human T cells and chemical hapten exposure. Study-level information: Throughout a study of 20 to 25 weeks, patients underwent weekly scalp administration of diphenylcyclopropenone doses.

Sample time point: patch test 3, about 24 weeks after DPC sensitization. Treatment given: therapeutic diphenylcyclopropenone sensitization with weekly scalp DPC. The authors' total RNA extraction used unfractionated whole blood. Original handling: Samples had a median of around 96,000 TCRs, ranging about 20,000 to 700,000. A single record per CDR3 protein comes from TCRdb applying MiXCR to the RACE reads. The V and J calls follow TCRdb's processing rather than the paper's. The top ten hold 15% to 20% of the sample, which has tens of thousands of distinct CDR3 sequences, approximately 9.9% seen once. The germline gives CDR1 SGHDT, CDR2 YYEEEE. This CDR3 region has 12 residues. V lost 3 bases and J 6 bases, leaving 6 bases between the germline ends.

This sequence originates from a woman aged 35 to 49 with alopecia areata. Some clones in this sample may be carry-over from other donors' samples. The source material was whole blood, sampled in connection with sensitization to the hapten diphenylcyclopropenone (DPC). The chain couples TRBV5-6 to TRBJ2-2; D not resolved. The CDR3 sequence: CASSSVAGELFF. CDR3 in DNA: TGTGCCAGCAGCTCGGTTGCCGGGGAGCTGTTTTTT.